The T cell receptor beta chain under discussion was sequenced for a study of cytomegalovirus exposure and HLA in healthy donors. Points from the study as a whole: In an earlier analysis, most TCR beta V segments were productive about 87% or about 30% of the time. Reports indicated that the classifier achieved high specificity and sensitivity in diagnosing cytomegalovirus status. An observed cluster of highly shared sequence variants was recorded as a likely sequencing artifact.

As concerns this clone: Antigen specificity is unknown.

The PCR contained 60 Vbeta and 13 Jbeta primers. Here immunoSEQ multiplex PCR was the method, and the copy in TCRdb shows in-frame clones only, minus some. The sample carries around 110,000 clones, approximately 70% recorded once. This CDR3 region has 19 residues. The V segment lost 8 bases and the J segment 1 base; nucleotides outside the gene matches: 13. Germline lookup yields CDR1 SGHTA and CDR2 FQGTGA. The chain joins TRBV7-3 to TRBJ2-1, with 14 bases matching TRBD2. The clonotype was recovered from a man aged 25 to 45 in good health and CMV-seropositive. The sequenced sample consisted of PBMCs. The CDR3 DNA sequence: TGTGCCAGCTGGGATTCCGGGACTAGCGGGAGTGGGTCCTACAATGAGCAGTTCTTC. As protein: CASWDSGTSGSGSYNEQFF.